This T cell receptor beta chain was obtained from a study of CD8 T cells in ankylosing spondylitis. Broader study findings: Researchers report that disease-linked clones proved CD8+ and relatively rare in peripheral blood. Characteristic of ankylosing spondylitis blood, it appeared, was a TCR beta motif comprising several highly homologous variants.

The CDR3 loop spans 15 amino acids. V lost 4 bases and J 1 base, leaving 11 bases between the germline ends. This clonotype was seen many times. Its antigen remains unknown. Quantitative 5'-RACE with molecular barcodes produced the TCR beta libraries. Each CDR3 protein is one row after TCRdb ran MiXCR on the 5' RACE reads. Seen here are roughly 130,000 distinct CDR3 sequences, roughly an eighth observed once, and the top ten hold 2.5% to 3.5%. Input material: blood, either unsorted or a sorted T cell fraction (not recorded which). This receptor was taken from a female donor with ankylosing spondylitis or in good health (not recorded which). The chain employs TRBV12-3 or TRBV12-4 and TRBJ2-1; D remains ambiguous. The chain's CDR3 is CASSSYYQSYNEQFF. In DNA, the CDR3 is TGTGCCAGCAGTTCTTACTACCAGTCCTACAATGAGCAGTTCTTC.